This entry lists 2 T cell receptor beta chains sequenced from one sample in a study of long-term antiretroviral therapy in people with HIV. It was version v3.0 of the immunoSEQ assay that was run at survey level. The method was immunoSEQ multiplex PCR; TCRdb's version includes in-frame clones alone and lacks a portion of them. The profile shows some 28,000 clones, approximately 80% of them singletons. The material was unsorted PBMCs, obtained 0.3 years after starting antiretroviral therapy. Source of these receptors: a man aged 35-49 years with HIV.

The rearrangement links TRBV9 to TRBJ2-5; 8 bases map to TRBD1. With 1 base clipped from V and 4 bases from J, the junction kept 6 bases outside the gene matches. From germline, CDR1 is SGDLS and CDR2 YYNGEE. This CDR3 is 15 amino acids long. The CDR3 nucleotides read TGTGCCAGCAGCGTACAGGGGGCGCCGGGAGAGACCCAGTACTTC. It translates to CASSVQGAPGETQYF. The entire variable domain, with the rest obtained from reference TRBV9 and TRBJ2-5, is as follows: DSGVTQTPKHLITATGQRVTLRCSPRSGDLSVYWYQQSLDQGLQFLIQYYNGEERAKGNILERFSAQQFPDLHSELNLSSLELGDSALYFCASSVQGAPGETQYFGPGTRLLVL.

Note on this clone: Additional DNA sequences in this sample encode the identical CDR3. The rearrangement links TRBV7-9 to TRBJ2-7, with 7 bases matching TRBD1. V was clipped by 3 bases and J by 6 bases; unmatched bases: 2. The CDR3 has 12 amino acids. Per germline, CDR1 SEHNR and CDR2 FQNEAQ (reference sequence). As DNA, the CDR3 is TGTGCCAGCAGCTTGGGGACAGCCGAGCAGTACTTC. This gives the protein CASSLGTAEQYF.